These T cell receptor beta chains were read from a single sample in a study of blood T cell repertoires in COVID-19. Assay used: immunoSEQ multiplex PCR; TCRdb lists only in-frame clones, some missing. The table shows 200,000 or so clones, with 86% occurring only once. Sequencing used peripheral blood. Receptors originate from a woman between 70 and 85 years old with acute or convalescent COVID-19. The conserved cysteine and the conserved F or W are not part of the CDR3 here.

>TRBJ1-1|TRBV7-8
ASSLTPPNTEAF
>TRBJ2-4|TRBV7-2
ASSLSVENIQY
>TRBJ1-6|TRBV7-8
ASSISGTGDSPLH
>TRBJ1-3|TRBV11-3
ASSSPSRAGNTIY
>TRBJ2-1|TRBV7-3
ASSRGGEQF
>TRBJ1-1|TRBV5-6
ASRLNRGRNTEAF
>TRBJ2-3|TRBV7-2
ASSFGGGGDTQY
>TRBJ1-2|TRBV27
ASSFTGGWGYT
>TRBJ2-1|TRBV19
ASSRIPGLSSYNEQF
>TRBJ1-2|TRBV7-8
ASSLGRSAASSNGYT
>TRBJ1-5|TRBV10-1
ASRLQGAGVHQPQH
>TRBJ2-7|TRBV6-6
ASSQGQGPTYEQY
>TRBJ1-2|TRBV13
ASSLGSFWGASYT
>TRBJ2-2|TRBV7-2
ASSFSTTLNGELF
>TRBJ1-1|TRBV5-4
ASSPWTGTEAF
>TRBJ2-7|TRBV7-2
ASSLELAGVYEQY
>TRBJ1-1|TRBV5-1
ASRRTGTNTEAF
>TRBJ1-1|TRBV15
ATSRRGDREAF
>TRBJ2-2|TRBV19
ASGVARFSGELF
>TRBJ1-2|TRBV7-8
ASSLQQGIKVYGYT
>TRBJ1-1|TRBV3-1/TRBV3-2
ASSQGSGVRTEAF
>TRBJ2-1|TRBV18
ASCKREGRNEQF
>TRBJ2-5|TRBV2
ASRGAGGQETQY
>TRBJ1-4|TRBV18
ASSNRGPTNEKLF
>TRBJ2-1|TRBV6-6
ASSPSVPGQGWV
>TRBJ1-2|TRBV4-3
ASSQVVEILNYGYT
>TRBJ1-5|TRBV6-5
ASTHGRDSNQPQH
>TRBJ2-5|TRBV11-1
ASSLAVTGGETQY
>TRBJ2-2|TRBV5-4
ASSSAGGNTGELF
>TRBJ1-1|TRBV25-1
ASSNRGQGAEAF
>TRBJ1-4|TRBV7-9
ASSRKTGLVDRGGEKLF
>TRBJ2-6|TRBV5-1
ASSRVAGANVLT
>TRBJ2-2|TRBV10-1
ASSRDRPPAGELF
>TRBJ2-5|TRBV5-4
ASSLSQQDQETQY
>TRBJ2-1|TRBV3-1/TRBV3-2
ASSARLGRGREQF
>TRBJ1-4|TRBV7-2
ASSNSPPGTGDEKLF
>TRBJ1-2|TRBV6-5
ASSLKGRRYGYT
>TRBJ2-3|TRBV2
ASKFRKLAGPRHAGGTDTQY
>TRBJ1-5|TRBV20-1
SASRQGNQPQH
>TRBJ2-7|TRBV29-1
SAQTGLGTYEQY
>TRBJ2-7|TRBV7-9
ASRSGGEEQY
>TRBJ1-5|TRBV5-6
ASSLGRGSQPQH
>TRBJ1-6|TRBV5-1
ASSLGRQGAQYNSPLH
>TRBJ2-2|TRBV11-3
ASSPRGGNTGELF
>TRBJ2-7|TRBV4-1
ASSQEKLAGVYEQY
>TRBJ2-4|TRBV5-1
ASSFEGQIQY
>TRBJ1-2|TRBV3-1/TRBV3-2
ASSQVQAYGYT
>TRBJ1-1|TRBV5-5
ASSLSLSNTEAF
>TRBJ2-1|TRBV12-5
ASGSSRDTRGNEQF